These 4 T cell receptor beta chains share one sample of origin, sequenced in a study of monozygotic twins with inflammatory bowel disease (dated by TCRdb to the late 2010s). The library came from 5' RACE. Sequencing was performed on an Illumina HiSeq 2500. The reads were reprocessed in TCRdb, with one entry per CDR3 protein sequence and no accompanying DNA. The table kept for this sample lists around 210,000 distinct CDR3 sequences. Together, the top ten hold 7.7% of the sample. Sequences were obtained from blood. These receptors originate from a human donor with ulcerative colitis or Crohn's disease, or a healthy co-twin of an affected twin (not recorded which).

The chain has TRBV20-1 and TRBJ2-7; TCRdb reports TRBD1, a call that lacks DNA to check it against. The CDR3 spans 13 residues. The germline CDR1 and CDR2 sequences are DFQATT and SNEGSKA (reference sequence). The CDR3 reads CSARVSFAREQYF.

The chain is built from TRBV11-2 and TRBJ2-1; TCRdb's D gene call, TRBD1, goes unchecked for lack of DNA. Per the germline V gene, CDR1 is SGHAT and CDR2 is FQNNGV. The CDR3 length is 13 residues. The CDR3 loop reads CATGRDPYNEQFF. Together with reference TRBV11-2 and TRBJ2-1, the CDR3 gives the full variable domain: EAGVAQSPRYKIIEKRQSVAFWCNPISGHATLYWYQQILGQGPKLLIQFQNNGVVDDSQLPKDRFSAERLKGVDSTLKIQPAKLEDSAVYLCATGRDPYNEQFFGPGTRLTVL.

The chain employs TRBV7-2 and TRBJ2-1; the TCRdb call, TRBD1, lacks DNA for checking. Germline V gene lookup returns CDR1 SGHTA and CDR2 FQGNSA. This CDR3 region has 15 residues. The CDR3 is CASNSLEGARNEQFF. Full variable domain (remainder filled in from reference TRBV7-2 and TRBJ2-1): GAGVSQSPSNKVTEKGKDVELRCDPISGHTALYWYRQSLGQGLEFLIYFQGNSAPDKSGLPSDRFSAERTGGSVSTLTIQRTQQEDSAVYLCASNSLEGARNEQFFGPGTRLTVL.

The CDR3 here is CASSPGDRNYGYTF. The chain joins TRBV18 to TRBJ1-2. Germline CDR1 is KGHSH and CDR2 is LQKENI. This CDR3 has 14 residues.